Below, 9 T cell receptor beta chains from the same sample are listed, as sequenced in a study of shared clonotypes between healthy human individuals. The naive CD8 population came from CD45RO-negative cells selected for CCR7, without terminally differentiated effector memory CD45RA+ cells. Libraries were prepared by immunoSEQ multiplex PCR; TCRdb keeps only in-frame clonotypes and omits some of them. Here the sample spans about 800,000 clones, around 96% being singletons. Sequenced sample: naive CD8+ T cells sorted from blood. Receptor source: a young man in good health.

The chain couples TRBV5-1 to TRBJ2-7; 16 bases map to TRBD2. Germline CDR1 reads SGHRS; CDR2 reads YFSETQ. The V segment lost 4 bases and the J segment 7 bases; nucleotides outside the gene matches: 5. This CDR3 comprises 15 residues. The CDR3 protein is CASSRGLAGGREQYF. The CDR3 DNA reads TGCGCCAGCAGCCGGGGACTAGCGGGAGGGCGAGAGCAGTACTTC.

V gene TRBV29-1 combines with J gene TRBJ1-1; TRBD1 might be the D (5 bases). Germline loops: CDR1 SQVTM, CDR2 ANQGSEA. There are 13 residues in the CDR3. V lost 3 bases and J 0 bases, leaving 8 bases between the germline ends. DNA of the CDR3: TGCAGCGTTGATCAGGGAATGAACACTGAAGCTTTCTTT. Translation gives CSVDQGMNTEAFF.

This sequence joins TRBV29-1 and TRBJ1-5; 7 bases line up with TRBD1. Germline V gives CDR1 SQVTM, CDR2 ANQGSEA. This CDR3 has 16 residues. The V gene end was trimmed by 7 bases and the J gene end by 2 bases; junction bases not matched to a gene: 14. The CDR3 reads CSALKWGGQCNQPQHF. DNA for the CDR3: TGCAGCGCCCTAAAGTGGGGGGGACAGTGCAATCAGCCCCAGCATTTT.

This clone was detected once. The chain is built from TRBV6-5 and TRBJ2-2, with D uncertain. V lost 7 bases and J lost 1, with 7 bases in between. The germline CDR1 and CDR2 sequences are MNHEY and SVGAGI. The CDR3 runs to 13 residues. For the CDR3, the DNA is TGTGCCAGCATGGCGATGAACACCGGGGAGCTGTTTTTT. Amino acids: CASMAMNTGELFF.

V usage is TRBV5-1 and J usage is TRBJ2-7; 11 bases are shared with TRBD1. The germline CDR1 and CDR2 sequences are SGHRS and YFSETQ. The CDR3 contains 16 residues. The trim removed 2 bases at V and 4 bases at J, leaving 8 bases unmatched. This CDR3 reads CASSLGRDRGKYEQYF. In DNA form, the CDR3 reads TGCGCCAGCAGCTTAGGGCGGGACAGGGGGAAATACGAGCAGTACTTC.

This CDR3 reads CASSQFQTGEGEKLFF. As DNA, the CDR3 is TGCGCCAGCAGCCAATTCCAGACAGGGGAGGGGGAAAAACTGTTTTTT. The genes are TRBV4-1 and TRBJ1-4, with 8 bases identical to TRBD1. This CDR3 contains 16 residues. CDR1 is MGHRA and CDR2 is YSYEKL in the germline V gene. After removal of 2 bases from V and 8 bases from J, the junction contained 10 bases not matched to a gene.

CDR3 residues: CATPRGWETQYF. CDR3 coding DNA: TGTGCCACCCCCCGGGGTTGGGAGACCCAGTACTTC. The V call is TRBV27, the J call TRBJ2-5, with D possibly being TRBD2 (5 bases). The CDR3 sequence is 12 residues long. Germline lookup yields CDR1 MNHEY and CDR2 SMNVEV (reference sequence). Deletions cut 10 bases from V and 5 bases from J, with 14 bases between.

As for this clone: A read error may account for a junction end that differs from germline. CDR3 protein: CASSIGAGVETQYF. In nucleotides, the CDR3 is TGTGCCAGCAGCATAGGTGCAGGAGTAGAGACCCAGTACTTC. The J gene is TRBJ2-5, the V gene TRBV13; D gene unclear. This CDR3 has 14 residues. Looked up from germline, CDR1 is PRHDT and CDR2 is FYEKMQ (reference sequence).

With respect to this clone: The sample carries other DNA sequences with the same CDR3. The chain is built from TRBV27 and TRBJ2-7, with 10 bases that match TRBD2. The CDR3 contains 15 residues. The trim removed 3 bases at V and 2 bases at J, leaving 4 bases unmatched. Germline CDR1 reads MNHEY; CDR2 reads SMNVEV (reference sequence). CDR3 nucleotide sequence: TGTGCCAGCAGTTTTGGTCTAGCGGGAGCCTACGAGCAGTACTTC. It specifies CASSFGLAGAYEQYF.